The rows below give T cell receptor beta chains drawn from one sample of a study of cytomegalovirus exposure and HLA in healthy donors. Clones were sequenced by immunoSEQ multiplex PCR, and TCRdb holds only the in-frame ones, with some missing. The sample lists approximately 140,000 clones, 70% to 80% occurring once. Sequencing was performed on PBMCs. These receptors were taken from a woman aged 60 to 75 in good health and CMV-seronegative. The CDR3 runs from the conserved cysteine through the conserved F or W. D genes are given only for firm matches. Only some rows state a clone size, as once, few, many or a class for expanded clones.

-	TRBV19	TRBJ2-7	TRBD1	TGTGCCAGTAGTTCACGGACAGGTATCTACGAGCAGTACTTC	CASSSRTGIYEQYF
few	TRBV30	TRBJ1-2	-	TGTGCCTGGAGCCCGGACAGAGGGATTGGTGGCTACACCTTC	CAWSPDRGIGGYTF
few	TRBV9	TRBJ2-7	TRBD2	TGTGCCAGCAGCGTAGATGCGGGAGACCCCACCTACGAGCAGTACTTC	CASSVDAGDPTYEQYF
once	TRBV5-8	TRBJ2-7	TRBD1	TGTGCCAGCAGCTGGGGACAGTACTACGAGCAGTACTTC	CASSWGQYYEQYF
-	TRBV18	TRBJ2-7	-	TGTGCCAGCTCACCAGGAGCCAACTACGAGCAGTACTTC	CASSPGANYEQYF
few	TRBV27	TRBJ1-2	TRBD1	TGTGCCAGCAGTTTGACTATACTGGACAGGGGGCGGTTTGGCTACACCTTC	CASSLTILDRGRFGYTF
-	TRBV28	TRBJ2-7	-	TGTGCCAGCAGTTTTACCGGGTTTTACACCTACGAGCAGTACTTT	CASSFTGFYTYEQYF
-	TRBV11-1	TRBJ1-4	-	TGTGCCAGCAGCCTCGGGGAACGGAATGAAAAACTGTTTTTT	CASSLGERNEKLFF
-	TRBV29-1	TRBJ2-7	-	TGCAGCGTTGAAGATCCCAGGACCTACGAGCAGTACTTC	CSVEDPRTYEQYF
-	TRBV28	TRBJ2-2	-	TGTGCCAGCAGCCCAATTCAAAGCGAGGTCGGCACCGGGGAGCTGTTTTTT	CASSPIQSEVGTGELFF
-	TRBV5-8	TRBJ2-7	-	TGTGCCAGCAGCTTCGCAGGGACCTACGAGCAGTACTTC	CASSFAGTYEQYF
-	TRBV5-1	TRBJ2-3	TRBD2	TGCGCCAGCAGCTCGTATGCTAGCGGGGGGGAAGCAGATACGCAGTATTTT	CASSSYASGGEADTQYF
-	TRBV9	TRBJ2-2	-	TGTGCCAGCAGCGGGCGTCTGGGGCAAAGCGGGGAGCTGTTTTTT	CASSGRLGQSGELFF
-	TRBV5-1	TRBJ1-1	-	TGCGCCAGCAGCTTCTACCCGTTAGGGGGGGGGAACACTGAAGCTTTCTTT	CASSFYPLGGGNTEAFF
few	TRBV2	TRBJ2-7	TRBD2	TGTGCCAGCAGTGAAGGGTCAAGCGGGAGTCCCTACGAGCAGTACTTC	CASSEGSSGSPYEQYF
-	TRBV15	TRBJ2-2	TRBD1	TGTGCCACCAGCAGATGGACAGGGGCGATCGGGGAGCTGTTTTTT	CATSRWTGAIGELFF
-	TRBV7-9	TRBJ2-1	TRBD1	TGTGCCAGCAGCCTTAGGGGGACAGGGTTCAATGAGCAGTTCTTC	CASSLRGTGFNEQFF
few	TRBV30	TRBJ1-2	TRBD1	TGTGCCTGGGTCCGGGACAGGGCTAAAAACTATGGCTACACCTTC	CAWVRDRAKNYGYTF
-	TRBV25-1	TRBJ1-2	TRBD1	TGTGCCAGCAGTGCACCCGGGACAGATTTTCATAACTATGGCTACACCTTC	CASSAPGTDFHNYGYTF
-	TRBV7-9	TRBJ2-7	TRBD2	TGTGCCACCGCAGCGGGAGTGCACGAGCAGTACTTC	CATAAGVHEQYF
-	TRBV28	TRBJ2-1	-	TGTGCCAGCAGAACCACTAGGTCCTACAATGAGCAGTTCTTC	CASRTTRSYNEQFF
-	TRBV5-6	TRBJ1-2	-	TGTGCCAGCAGCTTTGGGAGGGGCTGTGGCTACACCTTC	CASSFGRGCGYTF
once	TRBV10-2	TRBJ1-1	-	TGCGCCAGCAGTGAGTTTTTTCCTAACACTGAAGCTTTCTTT	CASSEFFPNTEAFF